A single sample gave rise to the 3 T cell receptor beta chains below, sequenced in a study of human T cells and chemical hapten exposure. The time point here: patch test 1, 2 weeks after DPC sensitization. Treatment in this sample: therapeutic diphenylcyclopropenone sensitization with weekly scalp DPC. TCRdb passed the RACE reads through MiXCR, listing each CDR3 protein once. The table records approximately 79,000 distinct CDR3 sequences, about 9.4% of them present only once. Sequenced here: whole blood, sampled in connection with sensitization to the hapten diphenylcyclopropenone (DPC). These receptors were taken from a woman between 45 and 60 years old with alopecia areata. Some clones in this sample may be carry-over from other donors' samples.

This clonotype was seen many times. The chain recombines TRBV6-1 with TRBJ1-5; D is unclear. CDR1 and CDR2 (germline): MNHNS, SASEGT. V lost 3 bases to trimming and J lost 9 bases, with 9 bases between them. This CDR3 region has 12 residues. CDR3 sequence reads: CASSERVGPQHF. CDR3 sequence (DNA): TGTGCCAGCAGTGAGAGGGTTGGGCCCCAGCATTTT.

Remarks on this clonotype: Since a much larger clone is just one base distant, this may be a read error. The rearrangement links TRBV24-1 to TRBJ2-3; D perhaps matches TRBD2 (5 bases). This CDR3 comprises 13 residues. Germline V CDR1 and CDR2: KGHDR, SFDVKD. CDR3 loop: CATSESSTDRQYF. Written as DNA, the CDR3 is TGTGCCACCAGTGAGTCTAGCACAGATAGGCAGTATTTT.

This clonotype appeared many times. The V gene is TRBV5-1, the J gene TRBJ1-3; 8 bases match TRBD1. Germline CDR1 is SGHRS and CDR2 is YFSETQ. With V trimmed by 2 bases and J by 4 bases, 2 bases remained unmatched. The CDR3 is made up of 14 amino acids. The CDR3 spells CASSLTGGGNTIYF. CDR3 nucleotide sequence: TGCGCCAGCAGCTTAACAGGGGGAGGAAACACCATATATTTT. Variable domain in full (rest from reference TRBV5-1 and TRBJ1-3): KAGVTQTPRYLIKTRGQQVTLSCSPISGHRSVSWYQQTPGQGLQFLFEYFSETQRNKGNFPGRFSGRQFSNSRSEMNVSTLELGDSALYLCASSLTGGGNTIYFGEGSWLTVV.